The entry below gives a single T cell receptor beta chain sequence along with its context. The table came from immunoSEQ multiplex PCR; TCRdb's copy has only in-frame clones and leaves some out. The sample has over 70,000 clones, roughly 80% seen once. This specimen belongs to a study of T cell responses to AZD1222 COVID-19 vaccine. V lost 6 bases, J lost 4 bases, and 8 bases stayed unmatched. Germline V gives CDR1 SQVTM, CDR2 ANQGSEA. This CDR3 region has 14 residues. The starting material was peripheral blood, obtained 28 days after the second dose of the MenACWY control vaccine. The chain uses TRBV29-1 and TRBJ1-2, with TRBD1 identical over 10 bases. This receptor was identified in an adult who received the MenACWY meningococcal vaccine as a control. As DNA, the CDR3 is TGCAGCGTCGGACAGGGGGAAGTCGGCTATGGCTACACCTTC. It is translated as CSVGQGEVGYGYTF.